This T cell receptor beta chain was captured in a study of radiation and T cells in renal cell carcinoma (dated by TCRdb to about 2020). Regarding the study in general: In total, roughly 53 samples underwent TCR beta sequencing: roughly 26 tumors plus 27 peripheral blood samples. The last blood draw happened 4 weeks after radiation, timed to coincide with nephrectomy. Across all 53 samples, 3.5 million to 4.5 million unique CDR3 nucleotide sequences encoding about 2.7 million unique CDR3 amino acid sequences were identified. Results and caveats for the whole study, not just this receptor: Dynamics of the blood repertoire were not tracked past 4 weeks after treatment. In blood, the top tumor clonotypes increased between baseline and 2 weeks post-radiation and then shrank by 4 weeks, which suggests that tumor-resident clones expanded only transiently. No pretreatment tumor biopsies were available, so the baseline intratumoral presence of clonotypes could not be determined. Effects of radiation dose or scheduling on the TCR repertoire could not be addressed with the single-armed trial design.

The immunoSEQ kit was used, according to the manufacturer's recommendations, to generate TCR beta libraries from genomic DNA. To prepare libraries, a first multiplex PCR with proprietary primers was run, followed by a second PCR that added unique barcodes, and a bead cleanup was done after each round. Each sample batch included a kit-provided positive control reaction and a negative control reaction. The final libraries were assessed on an Agilent 4200 TapeStation D1000 ScreenTape, pooled by volume, and quantified by qPCR. Sequencing was performed on an Illumina NextSeq500 with a MidOutput 150-cycle cartridge, and 156 Read1 and 15 Index1 cycles were run with kit custom primers. The pooled library was loaded at 0.9 to 1 pM, with an approximately 20% PhiX control spiked in. From the authors' description of their analysis: Vendor-processed data were analyzed in R, with a clonotype defined as all T cells sharing the same CDR3 nucleotide sequence. For clone abundance analyses, frequencies were normalized to the 10,000 most abundant clones per sample. Public T cell clones, averaging fewer than five per sample, were removed before analysis. Tumor-enriched and baseline blood-enriched clonotypes were defined by at least a 32-fold difference in abundance between compartments. Clonotypes expanded or contracted between blood time points were identified with a beta-binomial differential abundance model. Tumor-blood repertoire similarity was measured with the Baroni-Urbani and Buser coefficient, and groups were compared using two-tailed Wilcoxon tests in R. TCRdb obtained this table from immuneACCESS and retained in-frame rearrangements with V and J assigned. These tables miss some clones; where compared with another copy, unresolved V genes account for less than half of the shortfall, and the remainder is unexplained. The D gene and trimming were derived from the DNA, and the V and J assignments and clone size from that table. This sample holds roughly 160,000 clones; about 88% were observed only once. The ten largest clones represent approximately 11% of the sample.

Remarks on this clone: The target of this receptor is not known. Base-call qualities are not available, and no considerably larger clone is one nucleotide away.

The time point label of this sample denotes: blood 4 weeks post-SBRT, at nephrectomy. What this sample's treatment or condition label stands for: 15 Gy SBRT to primary tumor, nephrectomy 4 weeks later. Samples were obtained from a clinical trial, in which 15 Gy stereotactic body radiation therapy was delivered to primary renal cell carcinomas and nephrectomy was performed 4 weeks later. Serial peripheral blood from radiation-treated patients was sampled at baseline, 2 weeks and 4 weeks after SBRT to track tumor-enriched clonotypes. Every patient's renal cell carcinoma showed clear cell pathology. Genomic DNA for TCR sequencing was prepared using the QIAamp DNA Blood Mini Kit (Qiagen). The analyses included only samples that passed all quality control checks. The sequence came from a woman aged 50 to 65 with renal cell carcinoma. This sample comprised blood, obtained from a patient whose treatment included radiotherapy and nephrectomy.

The nucleotide sequence reads TGTGCCAGCAGCGTAGGGGCAGTGGTAGAGACCCAGTACTTC. It translates to CASSVGAVVETQYF. This chain is built from TRBV9 and TRBJ2-5, with no D gene named confidently. V was cut back by 0 bases and J by 4 bases, leaving a gap of 10 bases between them. In the germline V gene, CDR1 corresponds to SGDLS and CDR2 to YYNGEE. Counted from cysteine to phenylalanine, this CDR3 has 14 amino acids. The read is trimmed to its CDR3 DNA, 42 bases read in frame from base 1.